The entry below describes one TCR beta chain. This clone has a handful of counts. What antigen it recognizes has not been identified. Sequence at one end of the junction differs from germline and may be a read error. In total, just over 650 healthy bone marrow donors made up the cohort. All cohort members were sampled while nominally healthy, although unrecorded immune exposures were likely present. The donor tested CMV seronegative and was one of the 352 seronegative cohort members. A peripheral blood sample was collected from each donor, and TCR beta sequencing was performed on peripheral blood mononuclear cells. The Qiagen DNeasy Blood Extraction Kit was used to extract genomic DNA from the blood cell samples. This entry belongs to a study of cytomegalovirus exposure and HLA in healthy donors (dated by TCRdb to about 2017). General notes on the study: An earlier analysis of 587 of the donors reported approximately 290 Gb of sequence data and more than 90 million unique TCR beta sequences from about 179 million T cells. Roughly 310 gigabases of sequencing data and 70 million to 100 million unique TCR sequences were included in an early release covering about 700 HLA-typed donors. Of the roughly 430 genotyped donors, approximately 80% fell in the genetic ancestry cluster associated with self-reported Caucasian donors. The study was designed to test whether signatures of past pathogen exposure could be identified by cataloging public T cell receptors. The study profiled the T cell repertoires of 550 to 700 subjects by immunosequencing and related them to cytomegalovirus serostatus. A separate validation cohort of 90 to 150 different subjects was used in addition to the approximately 700-subject first cohort. The study combined high-throughput TCR immunosequencing, statistical association of individual TCRs with disease status, and machine learning to predict cytomegalovirus infection status. To study patterns of TCR occurrence, a later analysis re-analyzed previously published TCR beta repertoires from around 700 donors and added high-resolution HLA genotyping. Rather than drawing on any new phenotypic data, the later analysis identified candidate immune exposures from TCR beta sequences and the way those sequences occurred across donors. An earlier analysis of some 500 of the donors used high-throughput TCR beta sequencing to judge whether each TCR beta V gene segment behaved as functional or pseudogenic. Donor age, sex, ethnicity and CMV serostatus were collected together with the repertoire data. In a later genetic analysis, genome-wide SNP genotypes for 398 of the 666 donors were used, and that subset was treated as a discovery cohort. All discovery cohort repertoires had been generated on a single sequencing platform. HLA typing covered class I and class II loci at four-digit resolution. Typing coverage varied by locus: roughly 629-630 donors for A, B, C, DRB1 and DQB1; approximately 500 for DQA1; around 570 for DPA1; roughly 450 for DPB1. About five DR-DQ haplotypes were treated as single units for association and clustering because of strong linkage in the cohort. Across approximately 400 genotyped donors of the cohort, an average of about 240,000 unique TCR beta nucleotide sequences per donor were sequenced, and roughly a sixth of those sequences were non-productive.

What the work shows at the level of the full study, not this receptor alone: Because the 87-base-pair reads could not distinguish some IMGT-functional V segments, including TRBV6-2 and TRBV6-3, those segments were excluded. Most TCR sequences were observed very rarely across donors, whereas some public TCRs were present in many individuals. Three of the identified cytomegalovirus-associated TCR beta chains were confirmed in vitro to be specific for cytomegalovirus antigens. The classifier was reported to diagnose cytomegalovirus status with high specificity and sensitivity in both the original cohort and the validation cohort. An earlier analysis of approximately 570 of the donors showed that most TCR beta V segments appeared in productive rearrangements either about 87% or about 30% of the time, which broadly matched IMGT annotations. A later genetic analysis associated a missense DCLRE1C variant with V-gene and J-gene trimming of TCR beta chains, and an independent cohort replicated the association. Several of the top co-occurrence clusters appeared to be linked to parvovirus B19, influenza, CMV and Epstein-Barr virus, according to a later analysis. A cluster of highly shared sequence variants was judged likely to represent a technical artifact of the sequencing pipeline. Roughly uniform sequencing depth across donors was assumed in presence/absence analyses, although this assumption may not hold. In a later analysis, most CMV-associated TCR beta chains were found to appear HLA-restricted, with HLA associations seemingly driven largely by CMV exposure. Because HLA typing was unavailable for some donors at each locus, only the typed subset was used in association tests. Compared with the approximately 710-donor mean, donors in an Asian-associated ancestry cluster had fewer N-insertions in productive TCRs, according to a later genetic analysis. Compared with equally common non-associated chains, HLA-associated TCR beta chains in a later analysis were more clonally expanded and had lower generation probabilities. Because counts were too low, about 18 rarely observed V segments, including chromosome 9 orphons, were excluded from the earlier analysis of 500 to 700 of the donors. In a later analysis, the rate of TCR association differed among HLA loci, with DRB1 alleles having the most associated TCRs and HLA-C alleles having the fewest. Specific HLA alleles were associated with 15,000 to 20,000 TCR beta sequences at a false discovery rate of 0.05 in a later analysis. The authors suggested that the approach could potentially be extended to other disease states and immunological phenotypes. The only immune exposure information available for the cohort was CMV serostatus. Assigning TCR associations to individual alleles was difficult when HLA alleles, especially DR and DQ, strongly co-occurred. Only TCR beta chains were sequenced in this cohort, and the absence of alpha or paired-chain data limited detectable features. A further reported finding was that TCR beta sequences accurately predicted the HLA-A and HLA-B alleles for most subjects in the first cohort. Linkage disequilibrium might explain the correlated functional status among segregating V segments, but an unknown experimental factor could not be excluded. The study listed 164 TCR beta chains as associated with cytomegalovirus.

Library preparation employed the immunoSEQ multiplex PCR assay. A mixture of 60 forward primers for TCR Vbeta segments and 13 reverse primers for TCR Jbeta segments was used in the multiplex PCR. The CDR3 region of rearranged TCR beta genes was amplified from genomic DNA with a multiplex PCR assay. The Illumina HiSeq System was used to sequence the amplified TCR beta libraries as 87-base-pair reads. The study's processing was this. Across the 600 to 700 repertoires, a later analysis counted tens of millions of unique TCR beta chains, 9 million to 14 million of which were shared by at least two donors. To remove PCR and sequencing errors, raw reads were error-corrected and collapsed into unique sequences using a nearest-neighbor algorithm that merged closely related sequences. V, D and J gene segments were assigned by aligning CDR3 sequences to IMGT reference sequences. For a sequence to be retained, a match of at least six nucleotides to both a V gene segment and a J gene segment was required. Rearrangements were classified as productive when the CDR3 lacked stop codons and remained in frame with V and J, and all other rearrangements were classified as non-productive. Following IMGT convention, CDR3 was defined as the stretch from the second conserved V-encoded cysteine to the conserved J-encoded phenylalanine. The earlier analysis of around 640 of the donors excluded sequences that lacked an unambiguous match to a single V gene segment. In an earlier analysis of roughly 600 of the donors, a V segment was called functional when productive rearrangements were above 56.7%, and segregating when the standard deviation between donors exceeded 5%. A statistical classification framework was built to diagnose cytomegalovirus status from the catalog of TCR beta chain sequences. V and J gene assignment, in a later analysis, came from comparing TCR nucleotide sequences with IMGT/GENE-DB human TR gene sequences. A later analysis assigned CDR3 sequences and most-parsimonious VDJ recombination scenarios with the TCRdist pipeline. In a later analysis, each TCR beta chain was defined by its CDR3 amino acid sequence together with its V-gene family, and reads without a unique V-gene family were excluded. A later analysis removed 592 highly shared, low-generation-probability nucleotide sequences to deal with suspected cross-contamination and a sequencing artifact. A later analysis calculated a clonal expansion index for each public chain from normalized within-repertoire ranks of inferred template counts. A later analysis computed generation probabilities with a VDJ recombination model fitted to out-of-frame rearrangements, and checked the results against IGoR. A later analysis scored TCR-TCR, TCR-HLA and TCR-CMV co-occurrence with hypergeometric tests, applying a repertoire-size bias correction to TCR pairs. False discovery rates were estimated in a later analysis by permuting HLA or CMV assignments 20 times. In a later analysis, co-occurring TCRs were grouped using DBSCAN, and TCRdist sequence similarity was added for clustering within HLA-allele-positive subsets. Co-occurrence clustering excluded repertoires with fewer than 30,000 or more than 120,000 public chains, plus five with anomalous nucleotide sharing. TCRdb obtained this table from immuneACCESS and retained in-frame rearrangements with V and J assigned. These tables miss some clones; where compared with another copy, unresolved V genes account for less than half of the shortfall, and the remainder is unexplained. V and J calls and clone size are those listed in that table; D and trimming were worked out from the DNA. Recorded for this sample are about 140,000 clones; around a tenth of them occurred a single time. The ten largest make up around 1.9% of the sample.

The CDR1 and CDR2 encoded by the germline V gene are SGHTA and FQGTGA. Inclusive of the bounding cysteine and phenylalanine, the CDR3 is 17 residues long. Only the CDR3 DNA stays, 51 bases, in frame from base 1. Sequenced: PBMCs. This TCR was recovered from a male donor in good health and CMV-seronegative. Here the chain combines TRBV7-3 and TRBJ2-2; the central 8 bases match TRBD1. Here is the DNA: TGTGCCAGCAGTTTAACTAGACAGGGGCCGAACACCGGGGAGCTGTTTTTT. Its protein product is CASSLTRQGPNTGELFF. Outside the CDR3, residues come from the reference TRBV7-3 and TRBJ2-2 proteins, so the full variable domain is: GAGVSQTPSNKVTEKGKYVELRCDPISGHTALYWYRQSLGQGPEFLIYFQGTGAADDSGLPNDRFFAVRPEGSVSTLKIQRTERGDSAVYLCASSLTRQGPNTGELFFGEGSRLTVL.